The 20 T cell receptor beta chains below come from one sample, sequenced in a study of blood T cell repertoires in COVID-19. Using immunoSEQ multiplex PCR, the repertoire was profiled, and TCRdb retains in-frame clones only, with some absent. The table shows a few hundred thousand clones, with approximately 86% occurring only once. The sequenced sample consisted of PBMCs or T cells enriched from blood (not recorded which). These TCRs come from a woman under 40 who had been exposed to COVID-19.

This chain connects TRBV12-5 to TRBJ2-7, with a tentative D call TRBD1 (5 bases). The CDR3 loop spans 14 amino acids. Looked up from germline, CDR1 is LGHNT and CDR2 is FRNRAP. Trimming removed 2 bases at V and 2 bases at J, with 10 bases between. CDR3 nucleotides: TGTGCTAGTGGTTTGTACCCAGGGCCCTACGAGCAGTACTTC. It yields the protein CASGLYPGPYEQYF.

The CDR3 loop is CASGRSLTYEQYF. CDR3 DNA sequence: TGTGCTAGTGGTAGAAGCTTAACCTACGAGCAGTACTTC. This rearrangement joins TRBV12-5 to TRBJ2-7; D remains unclear. The CDR3 has 13 residues. Germline CDR1 is LGHNT and CDR2 is FRNRAP. Trimming pared 5 bases from V and 2 bases from J, leaving 10 bases between.

The genes are TRBV6-2 or TRBV6-3 and TRBJ1-5; TRBD1 might be the D (6 bases). Germline CDR1 and CDR2: MNHEY and SVGEGT. Deletions cut 5 bases from V and 1 base from J, with 18 bases between. The CDR3 spans 17 residues. This CDR3 reads CASSIDPPTGSNQPQHF. The CDR3 coding sequence is TGTGCCAGCAGTATCGACCCACCAACAGGGAGCAATCAGCCCCAGCATTTT.

The rearrangement joins TRBV30 to TRBJ2-7; 8 nucleotides agree with TRBD1. The CDR3 spans 15 residues. Trimming took 4 bases from V and 6 from J; bases not matched to a gene: 14. Germline V gives CDR1 GTSNPN, CDR2 SVGIG (reference sequence). The CDR3: CAWKKVDRETGEQYF. CDR3 bases: TGTGCCTGGAAGAAGGTGGACAGGGAGACTGGCGAGCAGTACTTC.

V is TRBV18 and J is TRBJ1-5; 7 bases are shared with TRBD1. This CDR3 has 15 residues. Germline loops: CDR1 KGHSH, CDR2 LQKENI. V shed 5 bases and J 5 bases; nucleotides not matched to a gene: 9. The CDR3: CASSSQGGDYQPQHF. CDR3 nucleotide sequence: TGTGCCAGCTCATCTCAGGGGGGCGATTATCAGCCCCAGCATTTT.

This clone was picked up a small number of times. The chain employs TRBV7-2 and TRBJ1-5, with TRBD1 as a possible D gene (5 bases). Germline V gene lookup returns CDR1 SGHTA and CDR2 FQGNSA. The V and J ends lost 5 bases and 1 base respectively, with 12 bases between them. This CDR3 is 15 amino acids long. CDR3 in amino acids: CASSAQGMSNQPQHF. DNA of the CDR3: TGTGCCAGCAGCGCCCAGGGAATGAGCAATCAGCCCCAGCATTTT. The full variable domain, rest sourced from reference TRBV7-2 and TRBJ1-5, is GAGVSQSPSNKVTEKGKDVELRCDPISGHTALYWYRQSLGQGLEFLIYFQGNSAPDKSGLPSDRFSAERTGGSVSTLTIQRTQQEDSAVYLCASSAQGMSNQPQHFGDGTRLSIL.

The CDR3 sequence: CASSGRGTEAFF. CDR3 coding DNA: TGTGCCAGCTCAGGGAGGGGCACTGAAGCTTTCTTT. V gene TRBV12-3 or TRBV12-4 combines with J gene TRBJ1-1; tentatively, D is TRBD1 (5 bases). Trimming pared 8 bases from V and 4 bases from J, leaving 11 bases between. The CDR3 runs 12 residues.

The V call is TRBV14, the J call TRBJ2-2; no firm D call. This CDR3 region has 14 residues. The V gene lost 0 bases and the J gene lost 4 bases, with 6 bases spanning the gap. Looked up from germline, CDR1 is SGHDN and CDR2 is FVKESK. This CDR3 is CASSQDAGTGELFF. The CDR3 coding sequence is TGTGCCAGCAGCCAAGATGCCGGCACCGGGGAGCTGTTTTTT.

J is TRBJ2-3 and V is TRBV4-1; TRBD2 aligns across 9 bases. J gave up 0 bases and V 6 bases, and 10 bases lay outside the gene matches. CDR3 length equals 17 residues. Germline V CDR1 and CDR2: MGHRA, YSYEKL. The CDR3 reads CASSQMGLAGSTDTQYF. The CDR3 coding sequence is TGCGCCAGCAGTCAGATGGGCCTAGCGGGGAGCACAGATACGCAGTATTTT.

The sample holds many counts of this clone. V and J are TRBV2 and TRBJ2-3; TRBD2 aligns across 11 bases. From germline, CDR1 is SNHLY and CDR2 FYNNEI. CDR3 length: 18 amino acids. The V gene end was trimmed by 4 bases and the J gene end by 4 bases; junction bases not matched to a gene: 13. The CDR3 loop reads CASSVWVLAGAGPDTQYF. DNA for the CDR3: TGTGCCAGCAGTGTTTGGGTACTAGCGGGGGCCGGCCCAGATACGCAGTATTTT.

The J gene is TRBJ1-2, the V gene TRBV7-2; TRBD1 might be the D (5 bases). The CDR3 is 15 residues long. Germline loops: CDR1 SGHTA, CDR2 FQGNSA. The ends were cut back, 5 bases at V and 6 bases at J, with 19 bases in the middle. In DNA, the CDR3 is TGTGCCAGCAGCAAGGCTCGGGGGTTCGGAGATGGCTACACCTTC. Protein product: CASSKARGFGDGYTF.

Only one count was recorded for this clone. The chain has TRBV6-5 and TRBJ2-3; D is unresolved. The germline V and J ends were trimmed by 0 bases and 3 bases, with 4 bases remaining between them. Germline assignment: CDR1 MNHEY and CDR2 SVGAGI. The CDR3 loop spans 13 amino acids. The DNA for the CDR3 is TGTGCCAGCAGTTACTCTAAAACAGATACGCAGTATTTT. It translates to CASSYSKTDTQYF.

This sequence joins TRBV14 and TRBJ1-4; TRBD1 is a possible D gene (6 bases). The CDR3 is made up of 15 amino acids. V lost 2 bases to trimming and J lost 3 bases, with 10 bases between them. Germline CDR1 and CDR2: SGHDN and FVKESK. CDR3 coding DNA: TGTGCCAGCAGCCAACAGGGGATCGCTAATGAAAAACTGTTTTTT. Translated: CASSQQGIANEKLFF.

V usage is TRBV5-1 and J usage is TRBJ2-2; 8 bases align to TRBD1. After removal of 1 base from V and 4 bases from J, the junction contained 6 bases not matched to a gene. The CDR3 extends over 16 amino acids. CDR1 and CDR2 (germline): SGHRS, YFSETQ. CDR3 amino acids: CASSLFRGQGTGELFF. The CDR3, as DNA: TGCGCCAGCAGCTTGTTCAGGGGGCAGGGCACCGGGGAGCTGTTTTTT.

V gene TRBV18 combines with J gene TRBJ2-3; D is unclear. Trimming took 2 bases from V and 5 from J, leaving 26 bases between them. This CDR3 has 19 residues. From germline, CDR1 is KGHSH and CDR2 LQKENI. The chain's CDR3 is CASSPNAGNKVTTRDTQYF. The CDR3 region has the DNA TGTGCCAGCTCACCAAATGCAGGAAACAAGGTCACCACACGAGATACGCAGTATTTT. The full variable domain, in which reference TRBV18 and TRBJ2-3 provide the parts outside the CDR3, is NAGVMQNPRHLVRRRGQEARLRCSPMKGHSHVYWYRQLPEEGLKFMVYLQKENIIDESGMPKERFSAEFPKEGPSILRIQQVVRGDSAAYFCASSPNAGNKVTTRDTQYFGPGTRLTVL.

This chain links TRBV28 with TRBJ1-4; no clear D. The CDR3 spans 16 residues. Per germline, CDR1 MDHEN and CDR2 SYDVKM. V lost 4 bases and J lost 0, with 12 bases in between. CDR3 protein: CASSSPGDATNEKLFF. CDR3 nucleotide sequence: TGTGCCAGCAGTTCTCCGGGAGATGCAACTAATGAAAAACTGTTTTTT.

Only one count was recorded for this clone. The V call is TRBV27, the J call TRBJ2-7, with a weak D call TRBD1 (5 bases). CDR1 and CDR2 (germline): MNHEY, SMNVEV (reference sequence). The CDR3 consists of 16 residues. Trimming shortened V by 5 bases and J by 2 bases, and 19 bases separated the two germline ends. Written as DNA, the CDR3 is TGTGCCAGCAGTCCGAAACCCCAGACAGTAACCTACGAGCAGTACTTC. Its protein product is CASSPKPQTVTYEQYF.

This clone was seen once. V usage is TRBV5-1 and J usage is TRBJ2-2; D is ambiguous. Germline loops: CDR1 SGHRS, CDR2 YFSETQ. Trimming cost V 4 bases and J 4 bases, with 8 bases left between them. The CDR3 loop spans 13 amino acids. CDR3 residues: CASSPPSTGELFF. CDR3 DNA sequence: TGCGCCAGCAGCCCTCCCTCCACCGGGGAGCTGTTTTTT.

The V gene is TRBV10-2, the J gene TRBJ1-6, with TRBD1 matching 8 bases. Trimming cost V 1 base and J 6 bases; bases outside gene matches: 14. Germline-derived CDR1 and CDR2 are WSHSY and SAAADI. The CDR3 totals 19 residues. In nucleotides, the CDR3 is TGCGCCAGCAGTGAGTGGACAGGGTCTTCAGTACGGTCTAATTCACCCCTCCACTTT. Translation: CASSEWTGSSVRSNSPLHF.

The gene calls are TRBV7-2 and TRBJ1-1; the D gene is possibly TRBD1 (5 bases). This CDR3 spans 15 amino acids. V lost 2 bases and J lost 4, with 14 bases in between. Germline V gives CDR1 SGHTA, CDR2 FQGNSA. CDR3 region: CASSLMAGLGTEAFF. Here the CDR3 DNA reads TGTGCCAGCAGCTTAATGGCAGGGTTAGGCACTGAAGCTTTCTTT.